This entry lists 5 T cell receptor beta chains sequenced from one sample in a study of blood T cell repertoires in COVID-19. The data were produced by immunoSEQ multiplex PCR, yet TCRdb's version contains in-frame clones alone and is incomplete. Among under 250,000 clones listed, about 83% were seen once. Sequenced input: PBMCs or T cells enriched from blood (not recorded which). These receptor sequences come from a woman aged 40 to 50 who had been exposed to COVID-19.

This clone showed up just once. CDR3 region: CASSPYSTGDTDTQYF. CDR3 DNA: TGTGCCAGCAGTCCGTATAGTACGGGGGACACAGATACGCAGTATTTT. This chain links TRBV3-1 (or the pseudogene TRBV3-2) with TRBJ2-3; D possibly corresponds to TRBD2 (6 bases). The germline V gene encodes CDR1 LGHDT and CDR2 YNNKEL (reference sequence). The CDR3 runs 16 residues. Trimming took 6 bases from V and 2 from J, leaving 18 bases between them.

The V gene is TRBV7-3, the J gene TRBJ2-3; TRBD1 agrees at 10 bases. Germline assignment: CDR1 SGHTA and CDR2 FQGTGA. The length of the CDR3 is 20 residues. V was pared by 2 bases and J by 0 bases, with 14 bases of the junction left unmatched. The CDR3 loop reads CASSLGTGAFYPSSTDTQYF. For the CDR3, the DNA is TGTGCCAGCAGCTTAGGGACAGGGGCGTTCTACCCATCTAGCACAGATACGCAGTATTTT.

The chain is built from TRBV7-6 and TRBJ1-4, with D tentatively TRBD1 (6 bases). V was shortened by 1 base and J by 6 bases, with 15 bases between the two germline ends. The V gene's germline CDR1 is SGHVS and CDR2 FNYEAQ. This CDR3 has 16 residues. CDR3 nucleotides: TGTGCCAGCAGCTTAGTGGGGGCGGCCCAAGATGAAAAACTGTTTTTT. Its protein is CASSLVGAAQDEKLFF. The full variable domain, in which reference TRBV7-6 and TRBJ1-4 provide the parts outside the CDR3, is GAGVSQSPRYKVTKRGQDVALRCDPISGHVSLYWYRQALGQGPEFLTYFNYEAQQDKSGLPNDRFSAERPEGSISTLTIQRTEQRDSAMYRCASSLVGAAQDEKLFFGSGTQLSVL.

Only a few counts were recorded for this clone. CDR3 nucleotide sequence: TGTGCCAGCAGTCAACCGGGACAGGGGGTGGCTTTCTTT. The encoded protein is CASSQPGQGVAFF. The chain links TRBV6-2 or TRBV6-3 to TRBJ1-1, with 11 bases lining up with TRBD1. With 5 bases clipped from V and 11 bases from J, the junction kept 7 bases outside the gene matches. CDR3 size: 13 residues. CDR1 MNHEY and CDR2 SVGEGT come from the germline V gene.

This clone was seen a handful of times. J is TRBJ2-7 and V is TRBV11-2; no clear D gene. CDR1 and CDR2 (germline): SGHAT, FQNNGV. The length of the CDR3 is 13 residues. V was pared by 5 bases and J by 0 bases, with 8 bases between. The CDR3 nucleotides read TGTGCCAGCAGCCGCCTGAGCTCCTACGAGCAGTACTTC. Translated, it gives CASSRLSSYEQYF. Variable domain in full (rest from reference TRBV11-2 and TRBJ2-7): EAGVAQSPRYKIIEKRQSVAFWCNPISGHATLYWYQQILGQGPKLLIQFQNNGVVDDSQLPKDRFSAERLKGVDSTLKIQPAKLEDSAVYLCASSRLSSYEQYFGPGTRLTVT.